One sample yielded the 27 T cell receptor beta chains listed below, sequenced in a study of cytomegalovirus exposure and HLA in healthy donors. The assay was immunoSEQ multiplex PCR, and TCRdb's table has in-frame clones only and misses some. Here the sample spans 150,000 or so clones, 86% being singletons. The material sequenced was PBMCs. These receptors were taken from a young man in good health and CMV-seropositive.

The chain is built from TRBV9 and TRBJ1-4, with 9 bases fitting TRBD1. The junction had 10 bases not matched to a gene; V was cut back by 2 bases and J by 8 bases. Germline V gives CDR1 SGDLS, CDR2 YYNGEE. This CDR3 has 16 amino acids. CDR3 nucleotide sequence: TGTGCCAGCAGCGTTTCACAGGGGGCTGGGAGGGAAAAACTGTTTTTT. Protein sequence: CASSVSQGAGREKLFF.

V gene TRBV7-3 combines with J gene TRBJ2-3; 7 nucleotides match TRBD2. Germline trimming cut 4 bases from V and 1 base from J; bases unmatched to any gene: 8. CDR1 and CDR2 (germline): SGHTA, FQGTGA. The CDR3 is 16 amino acids. CDR3 in DNA: TGTGCCAGCAGCTCTGGACGCGGGAGTGGCACAGATACGCAGTATTTT. Amino acids: CASSSGRGSGTDTQYF.

J is TRBJ1-4 and V is TRBV7-9, with TRBD1 as a possible D gene (5 bases). From germline, CDR1 is SEHNR and CDR2 FQNEAQ (reference sequence). V lost 4 bases and J 6 bases, leaving 15 bases between the germline ends. This CDR3 is built from 15 residues. DNA for the CDR3: TGTGCCAGCAGCTGGGGATTGGGCAGGGATGAAAAACTGTTTTTT. This encodes CASSWGLGRDEKLFF.

The sample holds one count of this clone. The chain recombines TRBV11-3 with TRBJ2-5, with TRBD2 as a possible D gene (5 bases). Germline values: CDR1 SGHNT, CDR2 YENEEA. Between the trimmed V and J ends, which lost 0 bases and 4 bases, there was a span of 6 bases. This CDR3 is 13 amino acids long. CDR3 in amino acids: CASSLEGRETQYF. The CDR3 DNA reads TGTGCCAGCAGCTTAGAGGGGAGAGAGACCCAGTACTTC. The whole variable domain, remainder taken from reference TRBV11-3 and TRBJ2-5, is EAGVVQSPRYKIIEKKQPVAFWCNPISGHNTLYWYLQNLGQGPELLIRYENEEAVDDSQLPKDRFSAERLKGVDSTLKIQPAELGDSAVYLCASSLEGRETQYFGPGTRLLVL.

This sequence joins TRBV23-1 and TRBJ1-2, with D perhaps matching TRBD1 (6 bases). TRBV23-1 is filed as an ORF, its function uncertain. The V and J ends lost 4 bases and 2 bases respectively, with 8 bases between them. The CDR3 covers 13 residues. CDR3 in DNA: TGCGCCAGCAGTCCACAGGGCAACTATGGCTACACCTTC. Residues: CASSPQGNYGYTF.

The rearrangement uses TRBV27 and TRBJ1-6, with TRBD1 identical over 8 bases. The germline V gene encodes CDR1 MNHEY and CDR2 SMNVEV (reference sequence). V gave up 5 bases and J gave up 10 bases; unmatched junction bases: 7. The CDR3 sequence is 14 residues long. CDR3 in amino acids: CASSTQGERSPLHF. CDR3 bases: TGTGCCAGCAGTACACAGGGGGAGAGGTCACCCCTCCACTTT.

The V gene is TRBV7-3, the J gene TRBJ2-6; TRBD1 might be the D (5 bases). The V gene lost 5 bases and the J gene lost 4 bases, with 12 bases spanning the gap. Germline CDR1 SGHTA, CDR2 FQGTGA. CDR3 size: 15 residues. The CDR3 bases are TGTGCCAGCAGCCTCTCAGGGCTCGGGGCCAACGTCCTGACTTTC. This gives the protein CASSLSGLGANVLTF.

V gene TRBV7-2 combines with J gene TRBJ1-5, with a tentative D call TRBD1 (5 bases). Germline V gene sequence: CDR1 SGHTA, CDR2 FQGNSA. Trimming took 2 bases from V and 0 from J, leaving 8 bases between them. CDR3 size: 15 residues. DNA for the CDR3: TGTGCCAGCAGCTTAACCAGGGTTAGCAATCAGCCCCAGCATTTT. It codes for CASSLTRVSNQPQHF. The whole variable domain, remainder taken from reference TRBV7-2 and TRBJ1-5, is GAGVSQSPSNKVTEKGKDVELRCDPISGHTALYWYRQSLGQGLEFLIYFQGNSAPDKSGLPSDRFSAERTGGSVSTLTIQRTQQEDSAVYLCASSLTRVSNQPQHFGDGTRLSIL.

A single count supports this clone. The chain has TRBV15 and TRBJ1-3; D gene unclear. Trimming stripped 0 bases from V and 1 base from J, with 7 bases between. Germline V gives CDR1 LNHNV, CDR2 YYDKDF (reference sequence). This CDR3 contains 15 residues. This CDR3 is CATSRDDSSGNTIYF. CDR3 DNA sequence: TGTGCCACCAGCAGAGATGACTCTTCTGGAAACACCATATATTTT.

This chain links TRBV7-9 with TRBJ2-7; D possibly corresponds to TRBD2 (5 bases). Germline V gene data show CDR1 as SEHNR and CDR2 as FQNEAQ (reference sequence). CDR3 length equals 14 residues. The ends were cut back, 1 base at V and 6 bases at J, with 13 bases in the middle. CDR3 bases: TGTGCCAGCAGCTTAGGGGGAGCGGTGGTCGAGCAGTACTTC. Its protein product is CASSLGGAVVEQYF.

The rearrangement links TRBV9 to TRBJ2-5; the D gene is possibly TRBD1 (6 bases). The CDR3 consists of 14 residues. The germline V and J ends were trimmed by 0 bases and 2 bases, with 8 bases remaining between them. Per the germline V gene, CDR1 is SGDLS and CDR2 is YYNGEE. CDR3 loop: CASSVGGLQETQYF. The CDR3 DNA is TGTGCCAGCAGCGTAGGGGGGCTTCAAGAGACCCAGTACTTC.

This clone was seen a few times. This chain connects TRBV9 to TRBJ1-2; D perhaps matches TRBD1 (5 bases). The V end lost 4 bases, the J end lost 8 bases, and 24 bases lay between the germline ends. The CDR3 consists of 16 residues. The germline V gene has CDR1 SGDLS and CDR2 YYNGEE. In DNA form, the CDR3 reads TGTGCCAGCAGCCCTCGACTAGCAGGGAACCATATGGGCTACACCTTC. Encoded protein: CASSPRLAGNHMGYTF. Full variable domain (remainder filled in from reference TRBV9 and TRBJ1-2): DSGVTQTPKHLITATGQRVTLRCSPRSGDLSVYWYQQSLDQGLQFLIQYYNGEERAKGNILERFSAQQFPDLHSELNLSSLELGDSALYFCASSPRLAGNHMGYTFGSGTRLTVV.

The genes are TRBV7-2 and TRBJ2-1, with D possibly TRBD1 on 6 matching bases. V gave up 1 base and J gave up 5 bases, with 9 bases separating them. Germline CDR1 is SGHTA and CDR2 is FQGNSA. The CDR3 is 14 residues long. The CDR3 DNA reads as TGTGCCAGCAGCTTAGTACAGGGAAACAATGAGCAGTTCTTC. Translated, it gives CASSLVQGNNEQFF.

The rearrangement joins TRBV13 to TRBJ2-2, with 11 nucleotides matching TRBD2. The germline V gene encodes CDR1 PRHDT and CDR2 FYEKMQ (reference sequence). The CDR3 has 15 amino acids. The J segment lost 10 bases and the V segment lost 4 bases, leaving 8 bases of the junction unmatched. The CDR3 is CASSSLTSGKEELFF. The CDR3 DNA reads TGTGCCAGCAGCTCATTGACTAGCGGGAAGGAGGAGCTGTTTTTT.

The J gene is TRBJ1-2, the V gene TRBV9; D is unclear. The CDR3 runs 14 residues. The V gene lost 0 bases and the J gene lost 0 bases, with 6 bases spanning the gap. Per germline, CDR1 SGDLS and CDR2 YYNGEE. CDR3 loop: CASSVGAANYGYTF. CDR3 in DNA: TGTGCCAGCAGCGTAGGAGCTGCTAACTATGGCTACACCTTC.

This chain links TRBV7-7 with TRBJ2-3, with 9 nucleotides matching TRBD2. The CDR3 spans 17 residues. Trimming at V came to 1 base and at J to 4 bases, leaving 9 bases not matched to a gene. CDR1 and CDR2 from the germline V gene are SSHAT and FNYEAQ (reference sequence). The CDR3 DNA reads as TGTGCCAGCAGCTTAGGAGTAGCGGGGGACACCTCAGATACGCAGTATTTT. Its protein product is CASSLGVAGDTSDTQYF.

This clone appeared once. The chain links TRBV2 to TRBJ2-1, with a possible D match to TRBD2 (6 bases). V was pared by 1 base and J by 4 bases, with 11 bases between. The CDR3 is 15 amino acids. Germline V gives CDR1 SNHLY, CDR2 FYNNEI. CDR3 bases: TGTGCCAGCAGTGAAGGGCGGGGTACTTACAATGAGCAGTTCTTC. Protein product: CASSEGRGTYNEQFF.

The chain employs TRBV7-3 and TRBJ2-2; 7 positions agree with TRBD1. Germline loops: CDR1 SGHTA, CDR2 FQGTGA. Trimming removed 4 bases from V and 1 base from J; junction bases left unmatched: 6. The CDR3 is made up of 16 amino acids. CDR3 amino acids: CASSSTGTVNTGELFF. The CDR3, as DNA: TGTGCCAGCAGCTCAACCGGGACAGTGAACACCGGGGAGCTGTTTTTT.

This chain joins TRBV5-1 and TRBJ2-1; the match to TRBD2 covers 12 bases. The V gene end was trimmed by 3 bases and the J gene end by 2 bases; junction bases not matched to a gene: 3. Germline assignment: CDR1 SGHRS and CDR2 YFSETQ. This CDR3 is 16 amino acids long. CDR3 in DNA: TGCGCCAGCAGCTCTCGACTAGCGGGAGCCTACAATGAGCAGTTCTTC. This translates into CASSSRLAGAYNEQFF.

The chain is built from TRBV6-1 and TRBJ2-5, with TRBD1 identical over 7 bases. Germline CDR1 reads MNHNS; CDR2 reads SASEGT. The CDR3 length is 13 residues. Germline trimming cut 8 bases from V and 2 bases from J; bases unmatched to any gene: 5. CDR3 region: CASEGQLQETQYF. The CDR3 coding sequence is TGTGCCAGCGAGGGACAGCTACAAGAGACCCAGTACTTC.

The chain couples TRBV11-2 to TRBJ2-7; 7 bases fit TRBD2. V lost 0 bases and J lost 0; bases outside the gene matches: 5. The length of the CDR3 is 16 residues. Germline-derived CDR1 and CDR2 are SGHAT and FQNNGV. The CDR3 is CASSLDGGVSSYEQYF. CDR3 coding DNA: TGTGCCAGCAGCTTAGATGGGGGGGTGAGCTCCTACGAGCAGTACTTC.

This clone was detected only once. The V gene is TRBV9, the J gene TRBJ2-2, with 10 bases aligning to TRBD1. Germline values: CDR1 SGDLS, CDR2 YYNGEE. The CDR3 runs 15 residues. With 4 bases clipped from V and 4 bases from J, the junction kept 4 bases outside the gene matches. The CDR3 sequence: CASSPRDRGTGELFF. DNA of the CDR3: TGTGCCAGCAGCCCCCGGGACAGGGGCACCGGGGAGCTGTTTTTT.

J is TRBJ2-5 and V is TRBV30; 12 bases line up with TRBD1. The CDR3 extends over 15 amino acids. Germline CDR1 reads GTSNPN; CDR2 reads SVGIG (reference sequence). Germline trimming cut 2 bases from V and 4 bases from J; bases unmatched to any gene: 5. CDR3 sequence reads: CAWSRGTGGLETQYF. The DNA of the CDR3 is TGTGCCTGGAGTAGGGGGACAGGGGGCCTAGAGACCCAGTACTTC.

The chain joins TRBV4-3 to TRBJ1-4; no definite D call. From germline, CDR1 is LGHNA and CDR2 YSLEER. V lost 0 bases and J 8 bases, leaving 10 bases between the germline ends. This CDR3 region has 14 residues. DNA of the CDR3: TGCGCCAGCAGCCAAGATCTTGACATAGAAAAACTGTTTTTT. Its protein is CASSQDLDIEKLFF.

The chain links TRBV6-5 to TRBJ1-2; weak D call: TRBD1 (5 bases). Germline CDR1 and CDR2: MNHEY and SVGAGI. This CDR3 is 15 amino acids long. Trimming left V 5 bases short and J 2 bases short, with 15 bases between. CDR3 sequence reads: CASSRPPTENYGYTF. CDR3 in DNA: TGTGCCAGCAGTCGCCCACCGACAGAGAACTATGGCTACACCTTC.

This clone appeared once. The chain joins TRBV7-6 to TRBJ1-4; TRBD1 matches at 8 bases. With 5 bases clipped from V and 6 bases from J, the junction kept 8 bases outside the gene matches. This CDR3 region has 15 residues. Germline V gene sequence: CDR1 SGHVS, CDR2 FNYEAQ. The CDR3 bases are TGTGCCAGCAGCCGAATCGACAGGGGAGATGAAAAACTGTTTTTT. Amino acid sequence: CASSRIDRGDEKLFF.

This clone was recorded many times. J is TRBJ1-1 and V is TRBV21-1. TRBV21-1 is marked as a pseudogene. The CDR3 length is 12 residues. The CDR3 loop reads CASGGGWSEAFF. The CDR3, as DNA: TGTGCCAGCGGGGGGGGCTGGTCTGAAGCTTTCTTT.